These 30 T cell receptor beta chains were sequenced from one sample in a study of T-cell reconstitution after alpha-beta-depleted transplantation in children. Unique molecular identifiers featured in how the TCRbeta library was prepared. TCRdb recomputed calls from the PCR reads with MiXCR, one row per CDR3 protein. The table has some 640,000 distinct CDR3 sequences, roughly 15% seen once. Sample: PBMCs from the stem cell graft donor, taken from the stem cell graft. These receptors originate from a human donor who donated a stem cell graft to a child with acute myeloid leukemia.

This clonotype was counted a single time. The genes are TRBV10-3 and TRBJ2-1; 7 nucleotides match TRBD2. This CDR3 is built from 13 residues. V was clipped by 9 bases and J by 7 bases; unmatched bases: 9. Per the germline V gene, CDR1 is ENHRY and CDR2 is SYGVKD. CDR3 sequence reads: CAIKSGALNEQFF. The CDR3 nucleotides are TGTGCCATAAAAAGCGGGGCCCTTAATGAGCAGTTCTTC.

This clonotype showed up many times. This rearrangement joins TRBV20-1 to TRBJ2-3, with a weak D call TRBD2 (6 bases). The CDR3 is 12 amino acids. Germline assignment: CDR1 DFQATT and CDR2 SNEGSKA (reference sequence). The CDR3 sequence: CSSSESTDTQYF. Here the CDR3 DNA reads TGCAGCTCTAGCGAAAGCACAGATACGCAGTATTTT.

This clonotype was seen a single time. The chain joins TRBV12-3 or TRBV12-4 to TRBJ1-6; no clear D gene. Trimming removed 6 bases from V and 16 bases from J, with 16 bases in between. This CDR3 is built from 12 residues. In DNA, the CDR3 is TGTGCCAGCAGATTGAGGGATTTGGGACTCCACTTT. This encodes CASRLRDLGLHF.

The V and J genes are TRBV9 and TRBJ2-3, with D perhaps assigned TRBD1 or TRBD2 (6 bases each). CDR1 SGDLS and CDR2 YYNGEE come from the germline V gene. Trimming left V 0 bases short and J 4 bases short, with 9 bases between. The CDR3 spans 14 residues. The DNA of the CDR3 is TGTGCCAGCAGCGTAGATAGGGGGGCAGATACGCAGTATTTT. As protein: CASSVDRGADTQYF.

The chain employs TRBV7-9 and TRBJ1-1; D is uncertain. This CDR3 comprises 15 residues. V lost 5 bases, J lost 0 bases, and 13 bases lay in between. The germline V gene has CDR1 SEHNR and CDR2 FQNEAQ (reference sequence). CDR3 coding DNA: TGTGCCAGCAGCCCGAAGGTCAGAATGAACACTGAAGCTTTCTTT. Its protein is CASSPKVRMNTEAFF.

This clonotype has ten or more counts. The chain links TRBV12-3 or TRBV12-4 to TRBJ1-6; D gene ambiguous. V was shortened by 1 base and J by 10 bases, with 11 bases between the two germline ends. The CDR3 extends over 14 amino acids. The CDR3 reads CASSLDPMGSPLHF. The CDR3 DNA sequence: TGTGCCAGCAGTTTAGACCCGATGGGGTCACCCCTCCACTTT.

The chain employs TRBV20-1 and TRBJ2-2; 7 bases match TRBD2. The CDR3 has 14 residues. The V gene's germline CDR1 is DFQATT and CDR2 SNEGSKA (reference sequence). The V segment lost 3 bases and the J segment 4 bases; nucleotides outside the gene matches: 5. CDR3 sequence (DNA): TGCAGTGCTAGCGGGGGGACTACCACCGGGGAGCTGTTTTTT. Translated, it gives CSASGGTTTGELFF.

This chain joins TRBV7-2 and TRBJ1-6; D call uncertain. Trimming cost V 3 bases and J 7 bases, with 7 bases left between them. Per the germline V gene, CDR1 is SGHTA and CDR2 is FQGNSA. CDR3 length: 13 amino acids. The CDR3 DNA reads as TGTGCCAGCAGCTTTCTGGAGAATTCACCCCTCCACTTT. Translating gives CASSFLENSPLHF. Full variable domain (rest looked up from reference TRBV7-2 and TRBJ1-6): GAGVSQSPSNKVTEKGKDVELRCDPISGHTALYWYRQSLGQGLEFLIYFQGNSAPDKSGLPSDRFSAERTGGSVSTLTIQRTQQEDSAVYLCASSFLENSPLHFGNGTRLTVT.

Ten or more counts support this clonotype. CDR3 in amino acids: CSARRDYEQFF. In DNA, the CDR3 is TGCAGTGCCAGGCGGGACTATGAGCAGTTCTTC. This rearrangement joins TRBV20-1 to TRBJ2-1; D is possibly TRBD2 (6 bases). The V end lost 6 bases, the J end lost 8 bases, and 11 bases lay between the germline ends. Germline lookup yields CDR1 DFQATT and CDR2 SNEGSKA (reference sequence). The length of the CDR3 is 11 residues.

This chain connects TRBV5-1 to TRBJ2-5; 7 nucleotides line up with TRBD1. CDR1 SGHRS and CDR2 YFSETQ come from the germline V gene. The CDR3 is made up of 14 amino acids. With 4 bases clipped from V and 3 bases from J, the junction kept 6 bases outside the gene matches. The CDR3 DNA reads as TGCGCCAGCAGCCACCTAGGGACAGAAGAGACCCAGTACTTC. As protein: CASSHLGTEETQYF.

This clonotype was observed at least ten times. The chain carries TRBV12-3 or TRBV12-4 and TRBJ2-3; possibly TRBD1 for D (6 bases). With 6 bases removed from V and 5 bases from J, the gap between germline ends came to 12 bases. The CDR3 has 13 amino acids. The CDR3 loop reads CASRQGTVDTQYF. The CDR3 DNA follows: TGTGCCAGCAGACAGGGTACGGTAGATACGCAGTATTTT.

The rearrangement links TRBV7-8 to TRBJ1-3; 8 bases agree with TRBD1. Germline trimming cut 5 bases from V and 1 base from J; bases unmatched to any gene: 7. Germline V gene sequence: CDR1 SGHVS, CDR2 FQNEAQ. This CDR3 is 16 amino acids long. This CDR3 reads CASSTGQGGSGNTIYF. CDR3 in DNA: TGTGCCAGCAGCACCGGACAGGGAGGGTCTGGAAACACCATATATTTT.

As concerns this clonotype: One end of the junction is discordant with germline, which a read error may explain. The gene calls are TRBV6-2 or TRBV6-3 and TRBJ2-1; 10 bases match TRBD2. Germline CDR1 and CDR2: MNHEY and SVGEGT. The CDR3 contains 15 residues. The CDR3 here is CASSGTSETYSEQFF. CDR3 DNA: TGTGCCAGCAGCGGGACTAGCGAGACCTACAGTGAGCAGTTCTTC.

This clonotype was counted many times. The gene calls are TRBV7-2 and TRBJ2-5, with 7 bases aligning to TRBD1. After removal of 5 bases from V and 1 base from J, the junction contained 4 bases not matched to a gene. Germline V gene sequence: CDR1 SGHTA, CDR2 FQGNSA. The CDR3 contains 14 residues. CDR3 in amino acids: CASSLGTAQETQYF. Here the CDR3 DNA reads TGTGCCAGCAGCCTCGGGACAGCCCAAGAGACCCAGTACTTC. The full variable domain, in which reference TRBV7-2 and TRBJ2-5 provide the parts outside the CDR3, is GAGVSQSPSNKVTEKGKDVELRCDPISGHTALYWYRQSLGQGLEFLIYFQGNSAPDKSGLPSDRFSAERTGGSVSTLTIQRTQQEDSAVYLCASSLGTAQETQYFGPGTRLLVL.

J is TRBJ1-1 and V is TRBV28, with TRBD1 as a possible D gene (6 bases). The germline V gene encodes CDR1 MDHEN and CDR2 SYDVKM. The CDR3 contains 14 residues. V lost 6 bases, J lost 5 bases, and 16 bases lay in between. This chain's CDR3 is CASSNGGLKTEAFF. In DNA form, the CDR3 reads TGTGCCAGCAGCAATGGGGGGCTTAAAACTGAAGCTTTCTTT.

This clonotype was seen ten or more times. V is TRBV20-1 and J is TRBJ2-3; no definite D call. There are 15 residues in the CDR3. Germline values: CDR1 DFQATT, CDR2 SNEGSKA (reference sequence). With 0 bases removed from V and 1 base from J, the gap between germline ends came to 11 bases. CDR3 DNA sequence: TGCAGTGCTAGAGAAGGAGTGACGGGCACAGATACGCAGTATTTT. The encoded protein is CSAREGVTGTDTQYF.

V usage is TRBV15 and J usage is TRBJ1-5; D unclear. The germline gives CDR1 LNHNV, CDR2 YYDKDF (reference sequence). The CDR3 runs 15 residues. V was trimmed by 0 bases and J by 2 bases, leaving 8 bases between them. Here the CDR3 DNA reads TGTGCCACCAGCAGAGATCTGGACCGCAATCAGCCCCAGCATTTT. Translation: CATSRDLDRNQPQHF.

Here the CDR3 DNA reads TGTGCCAGCAGCCAAGTCTCAGGGACTGCTAACTATGGCTACACCTTC. Translation gives CASSQVSGTANYGYTF. The gene calls are TRBV7-9 and TRBJ1-2, with D perhaps matching TRBD1 (5 bases). This CDR3 is 16 amino acids long. Per the germline V gene, CDR1 is SEHNR and CDR2 is FQNEAQ (reference sequence). The ends were cut back, 5 bases at V and 0 bases at J, with 16 bases in the middle.

The chain employs TRBV12-3 or TRBV12-4 and TRBJ2-7, with D maybe TRBD2 (6 bases). The CDR3 contains 15 residues. The V and J ends lost 1 base and 2 bases respectively, with 12 bases between them. CDR3 protein: CASSLGTGVPYEQYF. CDR3 nucleotide sequence: TGTGCCAGCAGTTTAGGCACGGGAGTTCCCTACGAGCAGTACTTC.

V usage is TRBV30 and J usage is TRBJ1-1; D not resolved. Germline V gene data show CDR1 as GTSNPN and CDR2 as SVGIG (reference sequence). V lost 0 bases and J 7 bases, leaving 6 bases between the germline ends. There are 11 residues in the CDR3. The CDR3, as DNA: TGTGCCTGGAGTGTATGGGGTGAAGCTTTCTTT. Residues: CAWSVWGEAFF.

The genes are TRBV20-1 and TRBJ1-1; D unclear. Trimming took off 5 bases at V and 7 bases at J, with 17 bases between the two ends. The CDR3 covers 13 residues. Germline CDR1 and CDR2: DFQATT and SNEGSKA (reference sequence). CDR3: CSAAEGGRGEAFF. The CDR3 DNA follows: TGCAGTGCTGCCGAGGGAGGGCGTGGTGAAGCTTTCTTT.

This clonotype was found a few times. V is TRBV7-8 and J is TRBJ2-7; either TRBD1 or TRBD2 may supply D (5 bases each). This CDR3 spans 12 amino acids. Trimming stripped 4 bases from V and 5 bases from J, with 9 bases between. Germline V CDR1 and CDR2: SGHVS, FQNEAQ. This CDR3 reads CASSSLGDEQYF. The CDR3 DNA is TGTGCCAGCAGCTCCCTGGGGGACGAGCAGTACTTC. The full variable domain, its missing parts supplied by reference TRBV7-8 and TRBJ2-7, is GAGVSQSPRYKVAKRGQDVALRCDPISGHVSLFWYQQALGQGPEFLTYFQNEAQLDKSGLPSDRFFAERPEGSVSTLKIQRTQQEDSAVYLCASSSLGDEQYFGPGTRLTVT.

This clonotype has a count of ten or more. The chain carries TRBV6-5 and TRBJ2-5, with D perhaps matching TRBD1 (5 bases). This CDR3 is 15 amino acids long. V dropped 4 bases and J dropped 1 base, with 13 bases sitting between them. Germline CDR1 MNHEY, CDR2 SVGAGI. The CDR3 DNA reads as TGTGCCAGCAGTTTGGACACTCTGGGCCAAGAGACCCAGTACTTC. Residues: CASSLDTLGQETQYF.

The table lists this clonotype with a few counts. The chain has TRBV5-1 and TRBJ2-7, with 8 bases identical to TRBD1. The germline gives CDR1 SGHRS, CDR2 YFSETQ. Losses at the gene ends were 7 bases for V and 5 bases for J; bases not matched to a gene: 14. The CDR3 runs to 15 residues. For the CDR3, the DNA is TGCGCCAGCCACTATCGACAGGGGAAAATCCACGAGCAGTACTTC. Its protein product is CASHYRQGKIHEQYF.

In this sample, this clonotype turned up a few times. V is TRBV15 and J is TRBJ2-3, with D tentatively TRBD1 (5 bases). Germline V gives CDR1 LNHNV, CDR2 YYDKDF (reference sequence). Trimming pared 4 bases from V and 4 bases from J, leaving 18 bases between. This CDR3 spans 16 amino acids. Written as DNA, the CDR3 is TGTGCCACCAGCAAGGTAGCAGGGAAGGTCCCAGATACGCAGTATTTT. Translated: CATSKVAGKVPDTQYF.

This clonotype came up many times. This chain connects TRBV20-1 to TRBJ1-6, with a tentative D call TRBD1 (5 bases). This CDR3 has 16 amino acids. CDR1 and CDR2 from the germline V gene are DFQATT and SNEGSKA (reference sequence). V shed 4 bases and J shed 4 bases, with 17 bases lying between them. CDR3 nucleotides: TGCAGTGCTACACCCACCCCCGGGGGATATAATTCACCCCTCCACTTT. Translated, it gives CSATPTPGGYNSPLHF.

J is TRBJ1-3 and V is TRBV5-1; TRBD1 might be the D (5 bases). V was pared by 7 bases and J by 0 bases, with 14 bases between. Per the germline V gene, CDR1 is SGHRS and CDR2 is YFSETQ. The CDR3 sequence is 15 residues long. CDR3 sequence reads: CASSEGRTSGNTIYF. CDR3 nucleotide sequence: TGCGCCAGCTCGGAGGGGCGAACCTCTGGAAACACCATATATTTT.

This clonotype was counted ten times or more. This chain joins TRBV5-1 and TRBJ1-1; no definite D call. The CDR3 covers 13 residues. The germline V gene has CDR1 SGHRS and CDR2 YFSETQ. V dropped 3 bases and J dropped 1 base, with 7 bases sitting between them. The chain's CDR3 is CASSYDGNTEAFF. The CDR3 nucleotides read TGCGCCAGCAGCTACGACGGGAACACTGAAGCTTTCTTT. The variable domain in full, completed from reference TRBV5-1 and TRBJ1-1, reads KAGVTQTPRYLIKTRGQQVTLSCSPISGHRSVSWYQQTPGQGLQFLFEYFSETQRNKGNFPGRFSGRQFSNSRSEMNVSTLELGDSALYLCASSYDGNTEAFFGQGTRLTVV.

This clonotype was observed many times. The rearrangement uses TRBV20-1 and TRBJ1-6, with no clear D. There are 12 residues in the CDR3. Trimming took 2 bases from V and 8 from J, leaving 7 bases between them. Germline CDR1 is DFQATT and CDR2 is SNEGSKA (reference sequence). The CDR3 spells CSARLVYSPLHF. The DNA of the CDR3 is TGCAGTGCTAGATTAGTCTATTCACCCCTCCACTTT.

The chain recombines TRBV20-1 with TRBJ2-5; tentative D call: TRBD1 (7 bases). The CDR3 has 14 amino acids. V was trimmed by 0 bases and J by 6 bases, leaving 14 bases between them. Germline V lookup: CDR1 DFQATT, CDR2 SNEGSKA (reference sequence). The CDR3 region has the DNA TGCAGTGCTAGAGATCTCAGGGGGGTGCAGACCCAGTACTTC. Translation: CSARDLRGVQTQYF.